The rows below give T cell receptor beta chains drawn from one sample of a study of cytomegalovirus exposure and HLA in healthy donors. Profiled with immunoSEQ multiplex PCR; TCRdb holds only in-frame clones, not every one. The sample holds roughly 180,000 clones, roughly 85% seen once. Sequences were obtained from PBMCs. These receptors were collected from a male donor in good health and CMV-seronegative. The CDR3 runs from the conserved cysteine through the conserved F or W. D genes are given only for firm matches. Not every row has a clone size; where given, it reads once, few, many or a size class.

CDR3 DNA: TGTGCCAGCAGCTACACCACTAGCGGGGGTAGTGAGCAGTTCTTC
CDR3 protein: CASSYTTSGGSEQFF
V gene: TRBV7-9
J gene: TRBJ2-1
D gene: TRBD2
clone size: few

CDR3 DNA: TGCGCCAGCAGCCAAGATTGGGCAGGGGGCGCTTTTGACGAGCAGTACTTC
CDR3 protein: CASSQDWAGGAFDEQYF
V gene: TRBV4-1
J gene: TRBJ2-7
D gene: TRBD1
clone size: NA

CDR3 DNA: TGTGCCAGCAGCTTAAGACAGCCGGGAGGGAACACTGAAGCTTTCTTT
CDR3 protein: CASSLRQPGGNTEAFF
V gene: TRBV7-3
J gene: TRBJ1-1
D gene: NA
clone size: NA

CDR3 DNA: TGTGCCATCAGCTCCGGGACAGTGAACTACGAGCAGTACTTC
CDR3 protein: CAISSGTVNYEQYF
V gene: TRBV10-3
J gene: TRBJ2-7
D gene: TRBD1
clone size: NA

CDR3 DNA: TGTGCCAGCAGTGACAGGGCTAACTATGGCTACACCTTC
CDR3 protein: CASSDRANYGYTF
V gene: TRBV27
J gene: TRBJ1-2
D gene: TRBD1
clone size: once

CDR3 DNA: TGTGCCAGCTCACTTCAGGCTAATGAAAAACTGTTTTTT
CDR3 protein: CASSLQANEKLFF
V gene: TRBV18
J gene: TRBJ1-4
D gene: NA
clone size: NA

CDR3 DNA: TGTGCCAGCAGTTCTACAGGGGTGGACTATGGCTACACCTTC
CDR3 protein: CASSSTGVDYGYTF
V gene: TRBV27
J gene: TRBJ1-2
D gene: TRBD1
clone size: NA

CDR3 DNA: TGCGCCAGCAGCCAAGATGGATTCCCGGGACAGCCGGAGACCCAGTACTTC
CDR3 protein: CASSQDGFPGQPETQYF
V gene: TRBV4-3
J gene: TRBJ2-5
D gene: TRBD1
clone size: NA

CDR3 DNA: TGTGCCATCAGTCAGGGGGGTGAAGCTTTCTTT
CDR3 protein: CAISQGGEAFF
V gene: TRBV10-3
J gene: TRBJ1-1
D gene: TRBD1
clone size: NA

CDR3 DNA: TGTGCCAGCACCCAGGCCGACTCCTACGAGCAGTACTTC
CDR3 protein: CASTQADSYEQYF
V gene: TRBV2
J gene: TRBJ2-7
D gene: NA
clone size: NA

CDR3 DNA: TGTGCCAGCAGTTATCGTAGCGCTAGCGTCTACAATGAGCAGTTCTTC
CDR3 protein: CASSYRSASVYNEQFF
V gene: TRBV6-5
J gene: TRBJ2-1
D gene: NA
clone size: NA

CDR3 DNA: TGTGCCAGCTCACCAACAGGGGGATGGTACGAGCAGTACTTC
CDR3 protein: CASSPTGGWYEQYF
V gene: TRBV18
J gene: TRBJ2-7
D gene: TRBD1
clone size: NA

CDR3 DNA: TGCAGCGTAAGCCCAAATGCCAGGGGGACTGAAGCTTTCTTT
CDR3 protein: CSVSPNARGTEAFF
V gene: TRBV29-1
J gene: TRBJ1-1
D gene: TRBD1
clone size: once

CDR3 DNA: TGTGCCAGCAGTTTTCGAGAGACCCAGTACTTC
CDR3 protein: CASSFRETQYF
V gene: TRBV28
J gene: TRBJ2-5
D gene: NA
clone size: once

CDR3 DNA: TGTGCCAGCAGCAACATCAGAGCGGGCACCTACGAGCAGTACTTC
CDR3 protein: CASSNIRAGTYEQYF
V gene: TRBV6-5
J gene: TRBJ2-7
D gene: NA
clone size: NA

CDR3 DNA: TGTGCCAGTATGCCCAAGTACAGGGCTGGTCTTATCCTTCGATGGGAGCAGTACTTC
CDR3 protein: CASMPKYRAGLILRWEQYF
V gene: TRBV19
J gene: TRBJ2-7
D gene: NA
clone size: NA

CDR3 DNA: TGTGCCAGCAGACAAACTACAGGCCTCAATCAGCCCCAGCATTTT
CDR3 protein: CASRQTTGLNQPQHF
V gene: TRBV27
J gene: TRBJ1-5
D gene: NA
clone size: NA

CDR3 DNA: TGTGCCAGCAGCTTGAGACAGGGGGCTCAGGAGCAGTACTTC
CDR3 protein: CASSLRQGAQEQYF
V gene: TRBV5-4
J gene: TRBJ2-7
D gene: TRBD1
clone size: NA

CDR3 DNA: TGCGCCAGCAGCTTACCGCAGGGGCGGATTAATGAAAAACTGTTTTTT
CDR3 protein: CASSLPQGRINEKLFF
V gene: TRBV5-1
J gene: TRBJ1-4
D gene: NA
clone size: NA

CDR3 DNA: TGTGCCAGCAGCCTCCCCAACTACGAGCAGTACTTC
CDR3 protein: CASSLPNYEQYF
V gene: TRBV6-5
J gene: TRBJ2-7
D gene: NA
clone size: NA

CDR3 DNA: TGTGCCAGCAGTGGAGGAGGGTTAGGCAATCAGCCCCAGCATTTT
CDR3 protein: CASSGGGLGNQPQHF
V gene: TRBV25-1
J gene: TRBJ1-5
D gene: NA
clone size: NA

CDR3 DNA: TGTGCCAGCAGCTTGGCCGGACAAGACTATGGCTACACCTTC
CDR3 protein: CASSLAGQDYGYTF
V gene: TRBV5-6
J gene: TRBJ1-2
D gene: NA
clone size: NA

CDR3 DNA: TGTGCCAGCAGCCGAGTTAGGGGAAGGTGGATTGAAAAACTGTTTTTT
CDR3 protein: CASSRVRGRWIEKLFF
V gene: TRBV27
J gene: TRBJ1-4
D gene: NA
clone size: few

CDR3 DNA: TGTGCCAGCAGCACGGCAGGGCGAACGAACACTGAAGCTTTCTTT
CDR3 protein: CASSTAGRTNTEAFF
V gene: TRBV7-9
J gene: TRBJ1-1
D gene: NA
clone size: NA

CDR3 DNA: TGTGCCAGCAGCCAAGGGGAGGGGGTTAATTCACCCCTCCACTTT
CDR3 protein: CASSQGEGVNSPLHF
V gene: TRBV4-2
J gene: TRBJ1-6
D gene: NA
clone size: NA

CDR3 DNA: TGTGCCAGTAGTATAGAACCAGGGAGGTCAACGAACACCGGGGAGCTGTTTTTT
CDR3 protein: CASSIEPGRSTNTGELFF
V gene: TRBV19
J gene: TRBJ2-2
D gene: NA
clone size: NA

CDR3 DNA: TGTGCCAGCAGCTTAGGACAGGGTGCATACACCGGGGAGCTGTTTTTT
CDR3 protein: CASSLGQGAYTGELFF
V gene: TRBV11-2
J gene: TRBJ2-2
D gene: TRBD1
clone size: NA

CDR3 DNA: TGTGCCAGCACCGCACAAAACACCATATATTTT
CDR3 protein: CASTAQNTIYF
V gene: TRBV28
J gene: TRBJ1-3
D gene: NA
clone size: few

CDR3 DNA: TGTGCCAGCTCACCACCTGGCGGAACCCTCTATGGCTACACCTTC
CDR3 protein: CASSPPGGTLYGYTF
V gene: TRBV18
J gene: TRBJ1-2
D gene: NA
clone size: once

CDR3 DNA: TGTGCCGCGAGGGGGAGCTCCTATAATTCACCCCTCCACTTT
CDR3 protein: CAARGSSYNSPLHF
V gene: TRBV25-1
J gene: TRBJ1-6
D gene: NA
clone size: few

CDR3 DNA: TGCGCCAGCAGCTTGGGGTCGGGGAATCAGCCCCAGCATTTT
CDR3 protein: CASSLGSGNQPQHF
V gene: TRBV5-1
J gene: TRBJ1-5
D gene: NA
clone size: NA

CDR3 DNA: TGTGCCAGCAGCGCTCTAGCGGGAGGAGTCGAGACCCAGTACTTC
CDR3 protein: CASSALAGGVETQYF
V gene: TRBV7-8
J gene: TRBJ2-5
D gene: TRBD2
clone size: NA

CDR3 DNA: TGTGCCAGCAGGATCGGGACAGGGGAACGCTATGGCTACACCTTC
CDR3 protein: CASRIGTGERYGYTF
V gene: TRBV6-5
J gene: TRBJ1-2
D gene: TRBD1
clone size: NA

CDR3 DNA: TGTGCCAGTAGAACAGTACTGGGGAACACTGAAGCTTTCTTT
CDR3 protein: CASRTVLGNTEAFF
V gene: TRBV19
J gene: TRBJ1-1
D gene: NA
clone size: NA

CDR3 DNA: TGTGCCAGTAGTATAGATCGGGTACAGCCCCAGCATTTT
CDR3 protein: CASSIDRVQPQHF
V gene: TRBV19
J gene: TRBJ1-5
D gene: NA
clone size: NA

CDR3 DNA: TGTGCCACCGGGACAGGCGCCCCCTACGAGCAGTACTTC
CDR3 protein: CATGTGAPYEQYF
V gene: TRBV10-3
J gene: TRBJ2-7
D gene: TRBD1
clone size: once

CDR3 DNA: TGTGCCAGCAGCCCCCGCGAGGAAAAACTGTTTTTT
CDR3 protein: CASSPREEKLFF
V gene: TRBV5-6
J gene: TRBJ1-4
D gene: NA
clone size: NA

CDR3 DNA: TGTGCCAGCAGCTTAGGCCTGGGGGCGTATGAAACAGGGAACACTGAAGCTTTCTTT
CDR3 protein: CASSLGLGAYETGNTEAFF
V gene: TRBV13
J gene: TRBJ1-1
D gene: NA
clone size: NA

CDR3 DNA: TGTGCCAGCTCCGGGGGGGGGTTCGGGCAAAATCAGCCCCAGCATTTT
CDR3 protein: CASSGGGFGQNQPQHF
V gene: TRBV27
J gene: TRBJ1-5
D gene: NA
clone size: few

CDR3 DNA: TGTGCCAGCAGCACATCTAGCGGGAGAACTACCTACGAGCAGTACTTC
CDR3 protein: CASSTSSGRTTYEQYF
V gene: TRBV7-8
J gene: TRBJ2-7
D gene: TRBD2
clone size: NA

CDR3 DNA: TGTGCCAGCAGAGGACTAGCGGGAGGGTGGGCCAAAAACATTCAGTACTTC
CDR3 protein: CASRGLAGGWAKNIQYF
V gene: TRBV28
J gene: TRBJ2-4
D gene: TRBD2
clone size: NA

CDR3 DNA: TGCAGCGTTGTCGTACAGGGAACCGGGGAGCTGTTTTTT
CDR3 protein: CSVVVQGTGELFF
V gene: TRBV29-1
J gene: TRBJ2-2
D gene: NA
clone size: NA

CDR3 DNA: TGCGCCAGCAGCGAAGGGACTAGCGGGGTCAACACCGGGGAGCTGTTTTTT
CDR3 protein: CASSEGTSGVNTGELFF
V gene: TRBV5-1
J gene: TRBJ2-2
D gene: TRBD2
clone size: once

CDR3 DNA: TGTGCCAGCAGCCCACTAGCTTCCACAGATACGCAGTATTTT
CDR3 protein: CASSPLASTDTQYF
V gene: TRBV9
J gene: TRBJ2-3
D gene: NA
clone size: few

CDR3 DNA: TGCGCCAGCAGCCAAGACGGTGAACTCACAGATACGCAGTATTTT
CDR3 protein: CASSQDGELTDTQYF
V gene: TRBV4-1
J gene: TRBJ2-3
D gene: NA
clone size: few

CDR3 DNA: TGTGCCTGGAGTGTTTTAGCAGAGAACACTGAAGCTTTCTTT
CDR3 protein: CAWSVLAENTEAFF
V gene: TRBV30
J gene: TRBJ1-1
D gene: NA
clone size: NA

CDR3 DNA: TGTGCTAGTGGTTTGGGATCACTCTATGGCTACACCTTC
CDR3 protein: CASGLGSLYGYTF
V gene: TRBV12-5
J gene: TRBJ1-2
D gene: NA
clone size: NA

CDR3 DNA: TGTGCCAGCAGCACGGGACAGCGTGAAAAACTGTTTTTT
CDR3 protein: CASSTGQREKLFF
V gene: TRBV5-4
J gene: TRBJ1-4
D gene: TRBD1
clone size: few

CDR3 DNA: TGTGCCAGCAGCGTAGCAGGTGGGGGGAGGGCCGAGCAGTACTTC
CDR3 protein: CASSVAGGGRAEQYF
V gene: TRBV9
J gene: TRBJ2-7
D gene: TRBD2
clone size: NA

CDR3 DNA: TGTGCCAGCAGCCCCGGGGGGTCCACTGAAGCTTTCTTT
CDR3 protein: CASSPGGSTEAFF
V gene: TRBV7-3
J gene: TRBJ1-1
D gene: NA
clone size: NA

CDR3 DNA: TGTGCCAGCAGTTTATCGACATTTGGGAGCAATCAGCCCCAGCATTTT
CDR3 protein: CASSLSTFGSNQPQHF
V gene: TRBV28
J gene: TRBJ1-5
D gene: NA
clone size: NA